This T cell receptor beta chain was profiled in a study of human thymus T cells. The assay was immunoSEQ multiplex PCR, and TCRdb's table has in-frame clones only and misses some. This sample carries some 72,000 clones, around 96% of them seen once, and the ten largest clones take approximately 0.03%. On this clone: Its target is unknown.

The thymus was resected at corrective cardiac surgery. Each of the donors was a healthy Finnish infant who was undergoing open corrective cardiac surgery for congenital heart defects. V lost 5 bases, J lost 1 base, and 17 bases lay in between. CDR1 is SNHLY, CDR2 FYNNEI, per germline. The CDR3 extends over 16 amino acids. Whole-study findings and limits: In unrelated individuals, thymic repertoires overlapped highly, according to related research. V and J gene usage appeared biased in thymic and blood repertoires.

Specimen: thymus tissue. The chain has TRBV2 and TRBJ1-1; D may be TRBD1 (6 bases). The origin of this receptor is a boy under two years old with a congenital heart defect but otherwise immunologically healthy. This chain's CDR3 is CASSWFFGQSNTEAFF. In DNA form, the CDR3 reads TGTGCCAGCAGTTGGTTTTTCGGACAGTCGAACACTGAAGCTTTCTTT.